Each of the 28 T cell receptor beta chains below was sequenced from the same sample in a study of blood T cells in healthy people across ages. With a J-beta primer mix and a sample-barcoded 5' primer, a second PCR ran roughly 7 to 11 cycles. In TCRdb, the 5' RACE reads were re-called with MiXCR into one record per CDR3 protein. Here the sample spans approximately 880,000 distinct CDR3 sequences, roughly 43% being singletons. Sequencing used blood. Receptors were obtained from a man younger than 40 in good health.

This clonotype appeared a single time. CDR3 amino acids: CASSYSASGAQETQYF. The CDR3 nucleotides are TGTGCCAGCAGTTACTCGGCTAGCGGGGCCCAAGAGACCCAGTACTTC. The rearrangement joins TRBV6-5 to TRBJ2-5; 9 nucleotides match TRBD2. Trimming took 0 bases from V and 1 from J; bases not matched to a gene: 3. Germline lookup yields CDR1 MNHEY and CDR2 SVGAGI. CDR3 length: 16 amino acids.

This clonotype was picked up a small number of times. The chain recombines TRBV11-2 with TRBJ2-3; 7 bases match TRBD2. The V gene's germline CDR1 is SGHAT and CDR2 FQNNGV. This CDR3 contains 14 residues. Germline trimming cut 0 bases from V and 4 bases from J; bases unmatched to any gene: 1. The CDR3 protein is CASSLDGGSDTQYF. CDR3 coding DNA: TGTGCCAGCAGCTTAGACGGGGGGTCAGATACGCAGTATTTT.

This clonotype was detected only a few times. This sequence joins TRBV12-3 or TRBV12-4 and TRBJ1-2; D is unclear. The CDR3 has 14 residues. The ends were cut back, 1 base at V and 5 bases at J, with 11 bases in the middle. In nucleotides, the CDR3 is TGTGCCAGCAGTTTAGAGGCAGGTTTTTATGGCTACACCTTC. Protein product: CASSLEAGFYGYTF.

The chain carries TRBV28 and TRBJ2-5, with 14 bases fitting TRBD2. The germline CDR1 and CDR2 sequences are MDHEN and SYDVKM. Germline trimming cut 0 bases from V and 3 bases from J; bases unmatched to any gene: 0. CDR3 length: 16 residues. In DNA, the CDR3 is TGTGCCAGCAGTTTATGGACTAGCGGGGGGGAAGAGACCCAGTACTTC. Protein product: CASSLWTSGGEETQYF.

This chain uses TRBV5-6 with TRBJ2-1, with 8 bases identical to TRBD2. CDR1 is SGHDT and CDR2 is YYEEEE in the germline V gene. This CDR3 comprises 15 residues. Losses at the gene ends were 2 bases for V and 9 bases for J; bases not matched to a gene: 10. CDR3: CASSFGGGQSGEQFF. CDR3 bases: TGTGCCAGCAGCTTTGGCGGGGGGCAGTCGGGTGAGCAGTTCTTC.

The chain links TRBV29-1 to TRBJ2-1; 8 bases agree with TRBD2. The V and J ends lost 2 bases and 6 bases, in that order; junction bases with no gene match: 9. The CDR3 has 15 residues. Germline V gene sequence: CDR1 SQVTM, CDR2 ANQGSEA. The chain's CDR3 is CSVEKELAGSNEQFF. The CDR3 bases are TGCAGCGTTGAAAAGGAGCTAGCGGGTAGCAATGAGCAGTTCTTC.

The genes are TRBV20-1 and TRBJ1-4; TRBD1 matches at 7 bases. V was clipped by 0 bases and J by 5 bases; unmatched bases: 3. CDR1 is DFQATT and CDR2 is SNEGSKA in the germline V gene (reference sequence). This CDR3 spans 14 amino acids. Here the CDR3 reads CSARDFRGNEKLFF. The DNA for the CDR3 is TGCAGTGCTAGAGATTTCAGGGGGAATGAAAAACTGTTTTTT.

The V and J genes are TRBV29-1 and TRBJ2-7, with 7 positions matching TRBD1. Losses at the gene ends were 4 bases for V and 6 bases for J; bases not matched to a gene: 18. Per germline, CDR1 SQVTM and CDR2 ANQGSEA. The CDR3 has 16 amino acids. This chain's CDR3 is CSVGRAWGEGASEQYF. The DNA of the CDR3 is TGCAGCGTTGGAAGAGCGTGGGGAGAGGGGGCTTCCGAGCAGTACTTC.

The chain joins TRBV4-1 to TRBJ2-4; D call uncertain. Germline assignment: CDR1 MGHRA and CDR2 YSYEKL. V lost 2 bases to trimming and J lost 0 bases, with 8 bases between them. CDR3 length: 15 amino acids. CDR3 region: CASSQPTEAKNIQYF. CDR3 nucleotides: TGCGCCAGCAGCCAACCTACAGAAGCCAAAAACATTCAGTACTTC.

The chain links TRBV7-8 to TRBJ2-7; a possible D gene is TRBD1 (5 bases). V was trimmed by 5 bases and J by 2 bases, leaving 13 bases between them. Germline V CDR1 and CDR2: SGHVS, FQNEAQ. The CDR3 is 14 amino acids. The CDR3 region has the DNA TGTGCCAGCAGCCAAAGACAGCAAACCTACGAGCAGTACTTC. As protein: CASSQRQQTYEQYF.

This clonotype has a count of ten or more. V gene TRBV2 combines with J gene TRBJ2-3; D might be TRBD2 (6 bases). The CDR3 is 16 amino acids. CDR1 SNHLY and CDR2 FYNNEI come from the germline V gene. Trimming took off 4 bases at V and 3 bases at J, with 17 bases between the two ends. Written as DNA, the CDR3 is TGTGCCAGCAGTGGCCAGGAGGGGAGGATTACAGATACGCAGTATTTT. Protein product: CASSGQEGRITDTQYF.

The table lists this clonotype with a few counts. V is TRBV21-1 and J is TRBJ2-7; the D call of TRBD2 is as the table states it, not checked on the DNA. TRBV21-1 counts as a pseudogene. The CDR3 loop spans 16 amino acids. CDR3 nucleotide sequence: TGTGCCAGCAGCAAAAGGAGGCTAGCGGTTTGGTACGAGCAGTACTTC. Amino acids: CASSKRRLAVWYEQYF.

This clonotype was detected only a few times. The chain recombines TRBV20-1 with TRBJ2-7, with TRBD1 as a possible D gene (5 bases). Per the germline V gene, CDR1 is DFQATT and CDR2 is SNEGSKA (reference sequence). The CDR3 has 13 amino acids. V was cut by 3 bases and J by 2 bases, with 11 bases left in between. The CDR3 sequence: CSARSETAYEQYF. In DNA form, the CDR3 reads TGCAGTGCTAGGTCCGAGACAGCCTACGAGCAGTACTTC.

The chain couples TRBV29-1 to TRBJ2-7; perhaps TRBD1 as D (6 bases). The CDR3 has 11 amino acids. V was cut by 6 bases and J by 4 bases, with 10 bases left in between. Germline CDR1 and CDR2: SQVTM and ANQGSEA. CDR3 nucleotide sequence: TGCAGCGTCCTTGGACAGTACGAGCAGTACTTC. This translates into CSVLGQYEQYF.

This clonotype was detected a few times. The J gene is TRBJ2-7, the V gene TRBV27; possible D gene TRBD1, 5 bases. CDR3 size: 13 residues. Per germline, CDR1 MNHEY and CDR2 SMNVEV (reference sequence). Trimming took 8 bases from V and 0 from J, leaving 11 bases between them. Here the CDR3 reads CASSQEISYEQYF. The CDR3, as DNA: TGTGCCAGCTCACAGGAGATCTCCTACGAGCAGTACTTC.

The CDR3 sequence: CASSEVGTGQPQHF. In DNA form, the CDR3 reads TGTGCCAGCAGTGAAGTAGGGACAGGGCAGCCCCAGCATTTT. The chain uses TRBV6-1 and TRBJ1-5, with TRBD1 matching 9 bases. J lost 7 bases, V lost 1 base, and 2 bases had no gene match. CDR3 size: 14 residues. Germline V CDR1 and CDR2: MNHNS, SASEGT.

The V call is TRBV11-3, the J call TRBJ2-2; D is undetermined. The CDR3 totals 17 residues. Germline assignment: CDR1 SGHNT and CDR2 YENEEA. V gave up 1 base and J gave up 1 base, with 13 bases separating them. CDR3 sequence (DNA): TGTGCCAGCAGCTTAGGGGTTCGCGTAAGGAACACCGGGGAGCTGTTTTTT. Translation: CASSLGVRVRNTGELFF.

This clonotype was picked up a small number of times. This chain links TRBV6-4 with TRBJ2-7; D ambiguous. Gene TRBJ2-5 matches the end of the DNA better, so the J call may be wrong. The CDR3 is 15 residues long. The germline V gene encodes CDR1 MRHNA and CDR2 SNTAGT. CDR3 nucleotides: TGTGCCAGCAGTACCGCCTTCCGGCCCCTGGAGACCCAGTACTTC. It specifies CASSTAFRPLETQYF.

The chain couples TRBV27 to TRBJ1-2; 7 positions agree with TRBD1. The ends lost 5 bases at V and 4 bases at J; junction bases unmatched: 7. The CDR3 totals 14 residues. Germline V gives CDR1 MNHEY, CDR2 SMNVEV (reference sequence). For the CDR3, the DNA is TGTGCCAGCAGTCCGCCGACAGGGCTCTATGGCTACACCTTC. Translating it yields CASSPPTGLYGYTF.

This rearrangement joins TRBV29-1 to TRBJ2-4; maybe TRBD2 (6 bases). The J call is doubtful: the DNA matches TRBJ2-7 better. Per the germline V gene, CDR1 is SQVTM and CDR2 is ANQGSEA. The CDR3 sequence is 13 residues long. DNA of the CDR3: TGCAGCGTTGAAGAAACTAGCAGCTACGAGCAGTACTTC. This gives the protein CSVEETSSYEQYF.

The rearrangement links TRBV5-1 to TRBJ2-1; 10 positions match TRBD2. J was trimmed by 6 bases and V by 1 base; bases with no gene match: 4. The CDR3 length is 15 residues. The V gene's germline CDR1 is SGHRS and CDR2 YFSETQ. CDR3 nucleotide sequence: TGCGCCAGCAGCTTGTCACTAGCGGGGCGCAATGAGCAGTTCTTC. This gives the protein CASSLSLAGRNEQFF.

There are many counts of this clonotype. This rearrangement joins TRBV4-1 to TRBJ2-7; 8 bases match TRBD1. Germline CDR1 MGHRA, CDR2 YSYEKL. This CDR3 comprises 15 residues. J lost 3 bases, V lost 4 bases, and 8 bases had no gene match. In DNA form, the CDR3 reads TGCGCCAGCAGCCCTAGACAGGGGAAGGACTACGAGCAGTACTTC. It encodes CASSPRQGKDYEQYF.

The J gene is TRBJ1-1, the V gene TRBV12-3 or TRBV12-4; D possibly corresponds to TRBD1 (6 bases). CDR3 length equals 15 residues. V was shortened by 5 bases and J by 3 bases, with 16 bases between the two germline ends. Written as DNA, the CDR3 is TGTGCCAGCAGTGTTTGGGGGGCAGAGGACACTGAAGCTTTCTTT. Its protein is CASSVWGAEDTEAFF.

This clonotype was counted only a few times. The chain couples TRBV5-6 to TRBJ2-3; D tentatively fits TRBD1 or TRBD2 (5 bases each). CDR3 size: 14 residues. The V end was cut by 0 bases, the J end by 2 bases, with 7 bases between. Per germline, CDR1 SGHDT and CDR2 YYEEEE. Here the CDR3 DNA reads TGTGCCAGCAGCTTGGGGGGGTTCACAGATACGCAGTATTTT. This codes for CASSLGGFTDTQYF. Filled out from reference TRBV5-6 and TRBJ2-3, the complete variable domain reads DAGVTQSPTHLIKTRGQQVTLRCSPKSGHDTVSWYQQALGQGPQFIFQYYEEEERQRGNFPDRFSGHQFPNYSSELNVNALLLGDSALYLCASSLGGFTDTQYFGPGTRLTVL.

The V call is TRBV29-1, the J call TRBJ2-2; perhaps D is TRBD1 or TRBD2 (5 bases each). The V end was cut by 8 bases, the J end by 0 bases, with 13 bases between. CDR3 length: 14 residues. Germline V gene lookup returns CDR1 SQVTM and CDR2 ANQGSEA. CDR3 nucleotide sequence: TGCAGCACCCTTTTGGGGGCGAACACCGGGGAGCTGTTTTTT. As protein: CSTLLGANTGELFF.

This clonotype came up a few times. The chain is built from TRBV11-2 and TRBJ2-5; maybe TRBD2 (6 bases). Trimming left V 0 bases short and J 5 bases short, with 19 bases between. The CDR3 extends over 17 amino acids. CDR1 is SGHAT and CDR2 is FQNNGV in the germline V gene. The CDR3 DNA sequence: TGTGCCAGCAGCTTAGATAAACTAGCCCGGGCGTGGGAGACCCAGTACTTC. It codes for CASSLDKLARAWETQYF.

The gene calls are TRBV15 and TRBJ2-2; D perhaps matches TRBD2 (6 bases). The CDR3 extends over 16 amino acids. Germline V gives CDR1 LNHNV, CDR2 YYDKDF (reference sequence). The V end was cut by 2 bases, the J end by 5 bases, with 15 bases between. CDR3 nucleotide sequence: TGTGCCACCAGCAGAAAAACCGGGACTGGGACCGGGGAGCTGTTTTTT. It translates to CATSRKTGTGTGELFF.

The chain couples TRBV20-1 to TRBJ2-1; perhaps TRBD1 as D (8 bases). Germline loops: CDR1 DFQATT, CDR2 SNEGSKA (reference sequence). V was trimmed by 6 bases and J by 3 bases, leaving 18 bases between them. The CDR3 length is 15 residues. CDR3 sequence (DNA): TGCAGTGCAAATGACAGGGGAGGGTACTACAATGAGCAGTTCTTC. It yields the protein CSANDRGGYYNEQFF.